A selection of T cell receptor beta chains follows, all from one sample in a study of T cells after posttransplantation cyclophosphamide. TCRdb's table, derived via immunoSEQ multiplex PCR, lists solely in-frame clones and lacks some. The sample includes 25,000 to 40,000 clones, roughly nine tenths of them seen just once. The source material was naive CD4+ T cells sorted from blood. These receptors were obtained from a man aged 25 to 40 in good health and a related stem cell transplant donor. The CDR3 runs from the conserved cysteine through the conserved F or W. Each record gives: V gene, J gene, D gene, clone size, CDR3 protein, CDR3 DNA. The D gene is left open where the match is weak. Clone size is shown for a subset of rows, as once, few, many or a class of expanded clone.

>TRBV7-9|TRBJ2-2|TRBD2|-
CASSRPGGAGTGELFF
TGTGCCAGCAGCCGCCCCGGGGGGGCCGGCACCGGGGAGCTGTTTTTT
>TRBV28|TRBJ2-1|-|-
CASRTPRVVGTQFF
TGTGCCAGCAGAACCCCTCGGGTGGTTGGGACACAGTTCTTC
>TRBV5-1|TRBJ1-2|TRBD1|-
CASSLSGTGLYGYTF
TGCGCCAGCAGCTTGTCCGGGACAGGGCTCTATGGCTACACCTTC
>TRBV7-8|TRBJ2-5|-|-
CASSLEIRGVQETQYF
TGTGCCAGCAGCTTAGAAATCAGGGGAGTCCAAGAGACCCAGTACTTC
>TRBV4-2|TRBJ2-1|TRBD1|-
CASSQDIGTGEFF
TGTGCCAGCAGCCAAGATATCGGGACAGGGGAGTTCTTC
>TRBV6-5|TRBJ2-1|TRBD2|-
CASSPAGGPYNEQFF
TGTGCCAGCAGTCCAGCGGGGGGGCCCTACAATGAGCAGTTCTTC
>TRBV5-1|TRBJ1-6|TRBD1|-
CASRDSMWDISNSPLHF
TGCGCCAGCCGGGACAGTATGTGGGATATATCGAATTCACCCCTCCACTTT
>TRBV18|TRBJ1-6|-|-
CASSPLGGQGKSYNSPLHF
TGTGCCAGCTCACCACTGGGAGGGCAGGGGAAGTCCTATAATTCACCCCTCCACTTT
>TRBV5-1|TRBJ1-3|-|-
CASSTDKLSGNTIYF
TGCGCCAGCAGCACTGACAAACTCTCTGGAAACACCATATATTTT
>TRBV5-8|TRBJ1-4|-|-
CASSFLQGLATNEKLFF
TGTGCCAGCAGCTTTTTACAGGGCTTAGCAACTAATGAAAAACTGTTTTTT
>TRBV6-5|TRBJ2-7|TRBD1|-
CASSSRQGAYEQYF
TGTGCCAGCAGTTCACGACAGGGGGCCTACGAGCAGTACTTC
>TRBV15|TRBJ2-7|-|-
CATSRDPGNYEQYF
TGTGCCACCAGCAGAGACCCTGGCAACTACGAGCAGTACTTC
>TRBV28|TRBJ1-4|-|-
CASGLTATNEKLFF
TGTGCCAGCGGCCTGACAGCAACTAATGAAAAACTGTTTTTT
>TRBV6-1|TRBJ2-7|-|-
CASSEAWDTAYEQYF
TGTGCCAGCAGTGAAGCATGGGACACCGCCTACGAGCAGTACTTC
>TRBV28|TRBJ1-5|TRBD1|-
CASSRRQGSSQPQHF
TGTGCCAGCAGTCGAAGACAGGGTAGCAGTCAGCCCCAGCATTTT
>TRBV6-5|TRBJ2-7|TRBD1|-
CASRLDRGKSYEQYF
TGTGCCAGCAGACTGGACAGGGGGAAGTCCTACGAGCAGTACTTC
>TRBV18|TRBJ2-2|-|-
CASSPDRTGELFF
TGTGCCAGCTCACCCGACAGGACCGGGGAGCTGTTTTTT
>TRBV27|TRBJ2-7|TRBD1|-
CASRQQGPSYEQYF
TGTGCCAGCAGGCAACAGGGGCCCTCCTACGAGCAGTACTTC
>TRBV10-3|TRBJ2-1|-|-
CAISEPTPKQFF
TGTGCCATCAGTGAGCCGACACCAAAGCAGTTCTTC
>TRBV7-2|TRBJ2-3|TRBD2|-
CASSLGLVGADTQYF
TGTGCCAGCAGCCTGGGACTAGTCGGGGCAGATACGCAGTATTTT
>TRBV7-9|TRBJ1-1|-|-
CASSTGNTEAFF
TGTGCCAGCAGTACCGGTAACACTGAAGCTTTCTTT
>TRBV5-1|TRBJ2-3|TRBD1|-
CASSLQGTPTDTQYF
TGCGCCAGCAGCTTACAGGGGACCCCCACAGATACGCAGTATTTT
>TRBV6-1|TRBJ2-5|TRBD1|-
CASSSGTGGRETQYF
TGTGCCAGCAGTTCCGGGACAGGGGGACGCGAGACCCAGTACTTC
>TRBV19|TRBJ2-7|TRBD2|-
CASSITLADSYEQYF
TGTGCCAGTAGTATTACCCTAGCGGACTCCTACGAGCAGTACTTC
>TRBV5-6|TRBJ2-3|-|-
CASSSPPVFSTDTQYF
TGTGCCAGCAGCTCACCTCCGGTTTTTAGCACAGATACGCAGTATTTT
>TRBV6-1|TRBJ1-4|-|-
CASSEFVSTNEKLFF
TGTGCCAGCAGTGAGTTCGTGTCAACTAATGAAAAACTGTTTTTT
>TRBV5-5|TRBJ2-7|-|-
CASSFSYEQYF
TGTGCCAGCAGCTTCTCTTACGAGCAGTACTTC
>TRBV7-3|TRBJ1-6|-|once
CASSYLQGSPLHF
TGTGCCAGCAGCTACCTACAGGGTTCACCCCTCCACTTT
>TRBV6-5|TRBJ1-2|-|-
CASSSQGLNYGYTF
TGTGCCAGCAGTTCGCAGGGATTGAACTATGGCTACACCTTC
>TRBV7-9|TRBJ2-7|TRBD2|-
CASSSGSGGGYEQYF
TGTGCCAGCAGCTCCGGTAGCGGGGGGGGGTACGAGCAGTACTTC
>TRBV4-2|TRBJ2-7|TRBD1|-
CASSQVHSGQGRVQYF
TGTGCCAGCAGCCAAGTCCACTCGGGACAGGGACGCGTGCAGTACTTC
>TRBV7-9|TRBJ1-2|-|-
CASSLGTSYTF
TGTGCCAGCAGCTTAGGGACAAGCTACACCTTC
>TRBV19|TRBJ2-7|-|-
CASSRGHWAPSYEQYF
TGTGCCAGTAGCAGGGGACACTGGGCCCCCTCCTACGAGCAGTACTTC
>TRBV5-4|TRBJ2-3|TRBD2|-
CASSSTSGGPDTQYF
TGTGCCAGCAGCTCAACTAGCGGGGGCCCAGATACGCAGTATTTT
>TRBV27|TRBJ2-5|-|-
CASSLTLEGVTTQYF
TGTGCCAGCAGTTTAACCCTAGAGGGGGTAACGACCCAGTACTTC
>TRBV9|TRBJ2-3|-|-
CASSVVSSTDTQYF
TGTGCCAGCAGCGTTGTCAGTAGCACAGATACGCAGTATTTT
>TRBV9|TRBJ2-5|-|-
CASSVGGGPQETQYF
TGTGCCAGCAGCGTAGGGGGGGGGCCCCAAGAGACCCAGTACTTC
>TRBV28|TRBJ2-7|-|-
CASSLRGYGSYEQYF
TGTGCCAGCAGTTTAAGGGGATATGGGTCCTACGAGCAGTACTTC
>TRBV5-4|TRBJ2-3|-|-
CASSNIKSTDTQYF
TGTGCCAGCAGCAATATAAAAAGCACAGATACGCAGTATTTT
>TRBV6-5|TRBJ1-1|TRBD1|-
CASRTGAPNTEAFF
TGTGCCAGCAGAACAGGGGCTCCAAACACTGAAGCTTTCTTT